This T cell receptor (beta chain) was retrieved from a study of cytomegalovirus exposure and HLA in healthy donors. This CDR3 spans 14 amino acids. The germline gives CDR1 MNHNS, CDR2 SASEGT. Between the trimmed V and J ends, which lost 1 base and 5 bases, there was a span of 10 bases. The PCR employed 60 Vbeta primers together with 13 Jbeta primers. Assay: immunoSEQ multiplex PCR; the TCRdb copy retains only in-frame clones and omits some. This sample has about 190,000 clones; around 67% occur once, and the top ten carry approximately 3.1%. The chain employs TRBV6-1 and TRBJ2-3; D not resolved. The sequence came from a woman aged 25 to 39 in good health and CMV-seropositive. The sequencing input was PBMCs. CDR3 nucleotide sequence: TGTGCCAGCAGTGAAGGGAGAGGCGGAGATACGCAGTATTTT. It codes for CASSEGRGGDTQYF.